This T cell receptor (beta chain) is drawn from a study of blood T cell repertoires in COVID-19 (dated by TCRdb to about 2020). About the investigation overall: Samples covering the acute and convalescent phases of COVID-19 were provided by collaborators in the United States, Italy and Spain. The material from the prospective study consisted of cDNA or gDNA derived from T cells, B-cell-depleted T cells, or PBMCs. Subjects who had been exposed to COVID-19, were actively infected with it, or had recovered from it provided the deeply sampled blood TCRbeta repertoires that made up the dataset. A freely available public database, intended as a resource for researchers studying the immune response to SARS-CoV-2, is where the repertoires were released. Samples came from the ongoing ImmuneRACE study (first 160 participants) plus 1,254 subjects from 6 global collaborators. The sample metadata nearly always contained a de-identified subject ID, COVID-19 status, age in years and sex. Where available, HLA class I and class II types were obtained from metadata supplied by the sample provider rather than from assay-based typing. General study outcomes and caveats: Clinical and demographic metadata were provided uncurated, with the amount varying by source and participant.

TCRbeta CDR3 regions were amplified from genomic DNA using the immunoSEQ Assay, a bias-controlled multiplex PCR. In the authors' own workflow: The number of nucleated cells in each sample was estimated by amplification of reference gene primers within the assay. To quantify the absolute abundance of each unique TCRbeta CDR3 rearrangement, sequence reads were collapsed and filtered. Productive Simpson clonality was computed per sample as the square root of Simpson's diversity index over productive rearrangements. TCRdb limited this immuneACCESS table to in-frame rearrangements with V and J called. A share of clones is missing; checked studies link under half to unresolved V genes, and the rest is unexplained. That table furnishes V, J and clone size, whereas the DNA furnished D and trimming. The sample table contains tens of thousands of clones; only one count was recorded for over 85% of them. About 1.3% of the sample lies in the top ten.

From a lookup of the germline V gene, CDR1 and CDR2 are SNHLY and FYNNEI. The germline V end is reduced by 6 bases and the J end by 2 bases; junction bases left unmatched: 0. Counted from cysteine to phenylalanine, this CDR3 has 13 amino acids. The only DNA kept is the CDR3, 39 bases in frame from the first base. Details on this clone: Its specific antigen is unknown. No base quality values were provided; no much bigger clone lies one nucleotide off.

Whole blood was collected in K2EDTA tubes by collaborating institutions according to the institutions' own protocols. Collaborator samples were shipped for TCRbeta analysis as frozen whole blood, isolated PBMCs, or DNA extracted from either sample type. This clonotype originated in a man aged 55 to 70 with acute or convalescent COVID-19. The chain links TRBV2 with TRBJ1-2; 10 bases in the junction line up with TRBD1. Specimen: peripheral blood. The CDR3 in this case is CASRGQGNYGYTF. The DNA is as follows: TGTGCCAGCAGGGGACAGGGGAACTATGGCTACACCTTC.